This T cell receptor (beta chain) comes out of a study of beta chain features in type 1 diabetes. Study-wide points: Reads derived from cDNA could over-represent cells showing high TCR expression.

The CDR3 runs to 16 residues. Trimming stripped 3 bases from V and 4 bases from J, with 17 bases between. Expressed TCRB transcripts were sequenced because the entire RNA isolate underwent reverse transcription. Sequencing of naive, central memory and regulatory T cell samples gave an average of roughly 3.4 million reads. Sequencing was performed with immunoSEQ multiplex PCR; in TCRdb, only in-frame clones are kept and a portion is missing. The sample consists of fewer than 550,000 clones, approximately 10% of them appearing once. Only a few counts were recorded for this clone. The antigen remains unidentified.

The V and J genes are TRBV23-1 and TRBJ2-3; D is unclear. TRBV23-1 is an open reading frame, and its role is uncertain. The TCR comes from a woman under 30 in good health. Sequencing was carried out using naive CD4+ T cells from blood. Here the CDR3 reads CASSQWDIPRADTQYF. DNA for the CDR3: TGCGCCAGCAGTCAGTGGGATATTCCTAGAGCAGATACGCAGTATTTT.